Below, 25 T cell receptor beta chains from the same sample are listed, as sequenced in a study of CD8 T cells in Susac syndrome. Random hexamers were used to reverse transcribe roughly 0.5 to 1 ug of RNA. TCRdb itself ran the immunoSEQ multiplex PCR reads through MiXCR, one entry per CDR3 protein. The table includes about 400,000 distinct CDR3 sequences, around 85% detected once. What was sequenced was CD8+ T cells from PBMCs. The receptors shown here come from a human donor with multiple sclerosis.

The gene calls are TRBV11-2 and TRBJ2-3; D is possibly TRBD1 (6 bases). Trimming took 4 bases from V and 0 from J, leaving 14 bases between them. This CDR3 has 16 residues. The V gene's germline CDR1 is SGHAT and CDR2 FQNNGV. CDR3 sequence reads: CASSSSQGSSTDTQYF. CDR3 coding DNA: TGTGCCAGCAGCTCCTCACAGGGTTCTAGCACAGATACGCAGTATTTT.

CDR3 sequence (DNA): TGTGCCAGCAGCTGGAGGGACAGGGTTCACGATGCTTACGAGCAGTACTTC. Its protein product is CASSWRDRVHDAYEQYF. The gene calls are TRBV5-8 and TRBJ2-7; TRBD1 matches at 9 bases. Germline V gene data show CDR1 as SGHTS and CDR2 as YDEGEE. CDR3 size: 17 residues. V gave up 3 bases and J gave up 4 bases; unmatched junction bases: 14.

CDR3 loop: CASSPGTANTETQYF. DNA of the CDR3: TGTGCCAGCAGCCCAGGGACCGCTAATACAGAGACCCAGTACTTC. The V and J genes are TRBV9 and TRBJ2-5; either TRBD1 or TRBD2 may fit D (5 bases each). The CDR3 is 15 residues long. V was cut by 4 bases and J by 4 bases, with 17 bases left in between. In germline, CDR1 is SGDLS, CDR2 YYNGEE.

Concerning this clonotype itself: At one end the junction does not follow the germline gene, possibly because of a read error. The gene calls are TRBV27 and TRBJ2-7, with 9 bases matching TRBD1. This CDR3 spans 14 amino acids. CDR1 is MNHEY, CDR2 SMNVEV, per germline (reference sequence). In nucleotides, the CDR3 is TGTGCTAGCAAAGGCCCACAAACAGGGGGCTATCAGTACTTC. It encodes CASKGPQTGGYQYF.

The gene calls are TRBV7-9 and TRBJ2-1, with D tentatively TRBD2 (5 bases). The germline V gene encodes CDR1 SEHNR and CDR2 FQNEAQ (reference sequence). V gave up 5 bases and J gave up 8 bases, with 16 bases separating them. The CDR3 is 14 residues long. The CDR3 loop is CASSPGEGGDEQFF. The CDR3 DNA is TGTGCCAGCAGCCCCGGAGAGGGTGGCGATGAGCAGTTCTTC. Drawing the rest from reference TRBV7-9 and TRBJ2-1, the complete variable domain is DTGVSQNPRHKITKRGQNVTFRCDPISEHNRLYWYRQTLGQGPEFLTYFQNEAQLEKSRLLSDRFSAERPKGSFSTLEIQRTEQGDSAMYLCASSPGEGGDEQFFGPGTRLTVL.

This clonotype was observed once. The chain has TRBV7-9 and TRBJ1-1, with 8 nucleotides matching TRBD1. The CDR3 loop spans 14 amino acids. After removal of 5 bases from V and 6 bases from J, the junction contained 8 bases not matched to a gene. Germline CDR1 reads SEHNR; CDR2 reads FQNEAQ (reference sequence). Written as DNA, the CDR3 is TGTGCCAGCAGCCCTAGACAGGGGAAGGCTGAAGCTTTCTTT. It translates to CASSPRQGKAEAFF.

J is TRBJ1-1 and V is TRBV6-2 or TRBV6-3, with D hard to call. This CDR3 spans 16 amino acids. V shed 4 bases and J shed 6 bases, with 21 bases lying between them. CDR1 is MNHEY and CDR2 is SVGEGT in the germline V gene. As DNA, the CDR3 is TGTGCCAGCAGTTTAACACCGGGCCCTTTAGGGTCTGAAGCTTTCTTT. This translates into CASSLTPGPLGSEAFF.

The chain combines TRBV7-9 with TRBJ1-1; perhaps TRBD1 as D (6 bases). The V gene's germline CDR1 is SEHNR and CDR2 FQNEAQ (reference sequence). V dropped 8 bases and J dropped 6 bases, with 13 bases sitting between them. The CDR3 length is 12 residues. The CDR3 protein is CASGHGGPEAFF. In DNA form, the CDR3 reads TGTGCCAGCGGTCACGGGGGGCCTGAAGCTTTCTTT. Filled out from reference TRBV7-9 and TRBJ1-1, the complete variable domain reads DTGVSQNPRHKITKRGQNVTFRCDPISEHNRLYWYRQTLGQGPEFLTYFQNEAQLEKSRLLSDRFSAERPKGSFSTLEIQRTEQGDSAMYLCASGHGGPEAFFGQGTRLTVV.

The chain employs TRBV25-1 and TRBJ2-7; D is ambiguous. The CDR3 contains 14 residues. Germline values: CDR1 MGHDK, CDR2 SYGVNS. Trimming shortened V by 1 base and J by 2 bases, and 9 bases separated the two germline ends. DNA for the CDR3: TGTGCCAGCAGTGAATTCGGCAGCCCCTACGAGCAGTACTTC. It yields the protein CASSEFGSPYEQYF.

The J gene is TRBJ2-1, the V gene TRBV19, with 13 bases identical to TRBD2. The junction had 8 bases not matched to a gene; V was cut back by 5 bases and J by 7 bases. Germline CDR1 and CDR2: LNHDA and SQIVND (reference sequence). The CDR3 contains 16 residues. CDR3 residues: CASSPEGLAGLNEQFF. The CDR3 nucleotides read TGTGCCAGTAGTCCAGAGGGACTAGCGGGACTTAATGAGCAGTTCTTC.

J is TRBJ1-6 and V is TRBV24-1, with D perhaps matching TRBD1 (5 bases). With 1 base removed from V and 5 bases from J, the gap between germline ends came to 11 bases. The CDR3 spans 16 residues. Germline CDR1 reads KGHDR; CDR2 reads SFDVKD. CDR3: CATSDFWGEDNSPLHF. The DNA for the CDR3 is TGTGCCACCAGTGATTTTTGGGGGGAAGATAATTCACCCCTCCACTTT.

This clonotype turned up a few times. The V call is TRBV28, the J call TRBJ2-7; perhaps D is TRBD1 or TRBD2 (5 bases each). The germline V gene encodes CDR1 MDHEN and CDR2 SYDVKM. V was trimmed by 3 bases and J by 1 base, leaving 7 bases between them. The CDR3 contains 13 residues. This CDR3 reads CASSLWGSYEQYF. DNA for the CDR3: TGTGCCAGCAGTTTGTGGGGGTCCTACGAGCAGTACTTC.

About this clonotype itself: The junction and the germline gene differ at one end; a read error may be behind it. The chain joins TRBV6-5 to TRBJ2-7; 9 bases map to TRBD1. This CDR3 contains 15 residues. Germline V gene lookup returns CDR1 MNHEY and CDR2 SVGAGI. CDR3 sequence: CASRYSNDRGYEQYF. CDR3 nucleotides: TGTGCCAGCAGATACTCGAACGACAGGGGGTACGAGCAGTACTTC.

The chain uses TRBV6-2 or TRBV6-3 and TRBJ1-1, with a tentative D call TRBD1 (5 bases). The CDR3 contains 18 residues. V lost 2 bases to trimming and J lost 0 bases, with 19 bases between them. Per the germline V gene, CDR1 is MNHEY and CDR2 is SVGEGT. The CDR3 spells CASSYQEQVSPMNTEAFF. DNA for the CDR3: TGTGCCAGCAGTTACCAAGAACAGGTTTCACCTATGAACACTGAAGCTTTCTTT.

The chain has TRBV20-1 and TRBJ2-3, with D possibly TRBD2 on 6 matching bases. Germline loops: CDR1 DFQATT, CDR2 SNEGSKA (reference sequence). The CDR3 extends over 14 amino acids. The V end lost 0 bases, the J end lost 3 bases, and 10 bases lay between the germline ends. CDR3 sequence reads: CSARDMAGTDTQYF. The CDR3 DNA reads as TGCAGTGCTAGAGATATGGCGGGAACAGATACGCAGTATTTT.

The chain carries TRBV4-1 and TRBJ2-7; D remains ambiguous. V lost 2 bases and J lost 0, with 8 bases in between. The CDR3 has 14 residues. The germline V gene encodes CDR1 MGHRA and CDR2 YSYEKL. DNA for the CDR3: TGCGCCAGCAGCCAATACTCAAGCTCCTACGAGCAGTACTTC. Translating gives CASSQYSSSYEQYF.

The chain is built from TRBV11-1 and TRBJ2-5, with TRBD1 matching 8 bases. V lost 3 bases, J lost 0 bases, and 18 bases stayed unmatched. This CDR3 has 20 amino acids. Germline assignment: CDR1 SGHAT and CDR2 FQDESV (reference sequence). In DNA, the CDR3 is TGTGCCAGCAGCTTTCTGCGCCGAGGACAGGGAGCGCTGCACCAAGAGACCCAGTACTTC. This sequence encodes CASSFLRRGQGALHQETQYF.

The chain is built from TRBV7-6 and TRBJ2-6, with 8 bases aligning to TRBD2. The CDR3 contains 17 residues. Germline V gene data show CDR1 as SGHVS and CDR2 as FNYEAQ. The V and J ends lost 5 bases and 3 bases, in that order; junction bases with no gene match: 9. This CDR3 reads CASSATGGGIGANVLTF. CDR3 in DNA: TGTGCCAGCAGCGCTACCGGGGGGGGCATTGGGGCCAACGTCCTGACTTTC.

The chain combines TRBV6-4 with TRBJ2-3, with 10 bases fitting TRBD2. The CDR3 has 16 amino acids. Trimming at V came to 0 bases and at J to 0 bases, leaving 0 bases not matched to a gene. CDR1 is MRHNA, CDR2 SNTAGT, per germline. CDR3 amino acids: CASSDSLAGSTDTQYF. CDR3 nucleotide sequence: TGTGCCAGCAGTGACTCACTAGCGGGGAGCACAGATACGCAGTATTTT.

The chain is built from TRBV20-1 and TRBJ2-1; TRBD2 matches 8 bases. The CDR3 spans 16 residues. The V and J ends lost 5 bases and 3 bases, in that order; junction bases with no gene match: 12. Germline V gene lookup returns CDR1 DFQATT and CDR2 SNEGSKA (reference sequence). This CDR3 is CSALYTRAGVYNEQFF. CDR3 DNA: TGCAGTGCTCTCTACACCCGAGCGGGGGTCTACAATGAGCAGTTCTTC.

The chain couples TRBV5-1 to TRBJ2-1; TRBD2 is a possible D gene (5 bases). The CDR3 loop spans 16 amino acids. V was clipped by 0 bases and J by 2 bases, with 12 bases between them. Germline values: CDR1 SGHRS, CDR2 YFSETQ. The CDR3 DNA sequence: TGCGCCAGCAGCTTGGACCCGGGGATCCCCTACAATGAGCAGTTCTTC. Protein: CASSLDPGIPYNEQFF. The full variable domain, rest sourced from reference TRBV5-1 and TRBJ2-1, is KAGVTQTPRYLIKTRGQQVTLSCSPISGHRSVSWYQQTPGQGLQFLFEYFSETQRNKGNFPGRFSGRQFSNSRSEMNVSTLELGDSALYLCASSLDPGIPYNEQFFGPGTRLTVL.

The V call is TRBV28, the J call TRBJ2-3; D may correspond to TRBD1 or TRBD2 (5 bases each). CDR3 length: 16 residues. The V and J ends lost 6 bases and 4 bases respectively, with 20 bases between them. Germline V lookup: CDR1 MDHEN, CDR2 SYDVKM. The CDR3 DNA follows: TGTGCCAGCAGACCCCCGGGACCCCTCCTCGCAGATACGCAGTATTTT. Protein product: CASRPPGPLLADTQYF.

The chain carries TRBV20-1 and TRBJ1-5; 11 bases match TRBD1. V shed 5 bases, J shed 2 bases, and the junction held 2 bases outside the gene matches. In germline, CDR1 is DFQATT, CDR2 SNEGSKA (reference sequence). The CDR3 extends over 14 amino acids. Here the CDR3 reads CSAWDRGGNQPQHF. CDR3 nucleotide sequence: TGCAGTGCTTGGGACAGGGGGGGCAATCAGCCCCAGCATTTT.

J is TRBJ2-1 and V is TRBV6-1; D not resolved. This CDR3 is built from 17 residues. Germline values: CDR1 MNHNS, CDR2 SASEGT. V was pared by 6 bases and J by 9 bases, with 27 bases between. Here the CDR3 reads CASSPLPTGVGLSEQFF. The CDR3 region has the DNA TGTGCCAGCAGCCCCCTCCCGACTGGGGTTGGGTTGTCTGAGCAGTTCTTC.

This clonotype was counted a few times. An end of the junction differs from the germline gene, which may be a read error. The chain combines TRBV4-1 with TRBJ2-1; 7 positions agree with TRBD1. Germline assignment: CDR1 MGHRA and CDR2 YSYEKL. This CDR3 is built from 12 residues. The CDR3 reads CASSQQGNEQFF. Here the CDR3 DNA reads TGTGCCAGCAGCCAACAGGGGAATGAGCAGTTCTTC.